These 31 T cell receptor beta chains were sequenced from one sample in a study of breast tumors, draining lymph nodes, adjacent tissues listed by TCRdb under 2016. The lymph node samples were taken from the axillary draining lymph nodes of breast cancer patients. Preparation of the library involved multiplex PCR. Data came from an Illumina HiSeq 2000. TCRdb itself trimmed the public reads at Q25 with fastp, ran MiXCR and retained productive beta chains. Entries that share a CDR3 protein sequence are merged under the most common genes and DNA. This sample holds about 180,000 distinct CDR3 sequences; around a third were observed only once. 3.5% to 4.5% of the sample rests with the top ten. The sequencing sample was made of axillary lymph node tissue. These receptors originate from a female donor with breast cancer. Some clones in this sample may be carry-over from other donors' samples.

Details on this clonotype: A much larger clonotype is one base distant, so this may be a read error. This CDR3 fails to terminate in the conserved phenylalanine or tryptophan, so it likely reflects a read error. Because the CDR3's place on the DNA is in doubt, the DNA is left out and the CDR3 is given as listed by TCRdb. This chain uses TRBV7-2 with TRBJ2-1; the table gives TRBD2 as D, unverified against the DNA. Germline CDR1 and CDR2: SGHTA and FQGNSA. The length of the CDR3 is 13 amino acids, counting both ends. Here the CDR3 reads CASSSKWGLENFI.

This sequence joins TRBV12-3 or TRBV12-4 and TRBJ1-4; 11 nucleotides line up with TRBD1. This CDR3 comprises 17 residues. V trimming: 6 bases; J trimming: 5 bases; junction bases outside the gene matches: 11. In DNA form, the CDR3 reads TGTGCCAGCAGACGAGGACAGGGGGCCTCCTACAATGAAAAACTGTTTTTT. Protein sequence: CASRRGQGASYNEKLFF.

V gene TRBV14 combines with J gene TRBJ1-2; D call uncertain. The CDR3 is 16 residues long. The V gene lost 1 base and the J gene lost 2 bases, with 14 bases spanning the gap. The germline V gene encodes CDR1 SGHDN and CDR2 FVKESK. CDR3 loop: CASSQVGDGSNYGYTF. The CDR3 nucleotides are TGTGCCAGCAGCCAAGTCGGAGACGGTTCAAACTATGGCTACACCTTC.

This chain uses TRBV19 with TRBJ1-1; TRBD1 aligns across 8 bases. Germline lookup yields CDR1 LNHDA and CDR2 SQIVND (reference sequence). The CDR3 spans 16 residues. V lost 6 bases to trimming and J lost 0 bases; unmatched junction nucleotides: 9. The CDR3 nucleotides are TGTGCCAGTAGCAATCCCCGGACAGGGATGAACACTGAAGCTTTCTTT. It yields the protein CASSNPRTGMNTEAFF.

The rearrangement uses TRBV5-1 and TRBJ1-1; the D gene is possibly TRBD1 (5 bases). Germline CDR1 SGHRS, CDR2 YFSETQ. The CDR3 runs 14 residues. Trimming removed 2 bases from V and 11 bases from J, with 19 bases in between. Here the CDR3 reads CASSLGQGVAAAFF. CDR3 sequence (DNA): TGCGCCAGCAGCTTAGGTCAGGGAGTGGCTGCGGCTTTCTTT.

The chain combines TRBV6-2 or TRBV6-3 with TRBJ2-2, with 12 bases that match TRBD1. Trimming at V came to 11 bases and at J to 6 bases, leaving 13 bases not matched to a gene. Germline V gene lookup returns CDR1 MNHEY and CDR2 SVGEGT. CDR3 length equals 16 residues. CDR3 sequence (DNA): TGTGCCTGCTCAGCGGTGGGGACAGGGGGCCCCGGGGAGCTGTTTTTT. Amino acids: CACSAVGTGGPGELFF.

The table lists this clonotype with many counts. This chain connects TRBV9 to TRBJ1-3; D unresolved. Germline V gene sequence: CDR1 SGDLS, CDR2 YYNGEE. The ends were cut back, 4 bases at V and 3 bases at J, with 8 bases in the middle. The CDR3 spans 13 residues. CDR3 bases: TGTGCCAGCAGCTCGTCCCTTGGAAACACCATATATTTT. Amino acids: CASSSSLGNTIYF.

About this clonotype: This may come from a read error, since a much larger clone is one base off. V and J are TRBV12-3 or TRBV12-4 and TRBJ1-5; a weak D match, TRBD1 (5 bases). V shed 3 bases and J shed 6 bases, with 9 bases lying between them. This CDR3 contains 13 residues. In DNA, the CDR3 is TGTGCCAGCAGTTTCGGGACGATTCAGCCCCAGCATTTT. Its translation is CASSFGTIQPQHF.

This chain uses TRBV7-3 with TRBJ2-1, with 14 bases fitting TRBD2. Germline values: CDR1 SGHTA, CDR2 FQGTGA. The CDR3 runs 15 residues. V was pared by 5 bases and J by 8 bases, with 5 bases of the junction left unmatched. The CDR3 coding sequence is TGTGCCAGCAGCCCCTCGGGACTAGCGGGAGATGAGCAGTTCTTC. Its translation: CASSPSGLAGDEQFF.

This chain uses TRBV4-3 with TRBJ2-2; no reliable D call. The V gene lost 1 base and the J gene lost 8 bases, with 5 bases spanning the gap. Germline V gives CDR1 LGHNA, CDR2 YSLEER. The CDR3 is 12 residues long. CDR3 loop: CASSQGPGELFF. In nucleotides, the CDR3 is TGCGCCAGCAGCCAAGGACCGGGGGAGCTGTTTTTT.

This clonotype appeared a few times. A read error may be the cause here, since a much bigger clone is one base away. This chain joins TRBV6-6 and TRBJ2-5; a possible D gene is TRBD2 (5 bases). V gave up 0 bases and J gave up 5 bases, with 22 bases separating them. CDR1 is MNHNY, CDR2 SVGAGI, per germline (reference sequence). The CDR3 runs to 18 residues. CDR3 amino acids: CASSYSTELVGWRETQYF. As DNA, the CDR3 is TGTGCCAGCAGTTACTCGACCGAACTAGTGGGGTGGAGGGAGACCCAGTACTTC.

Notes on this clonotype: A much bigger clone sits one base away, suggesting this may be a read error. The CDR3 sequence: CSGSGSVSYTEQFF. DNA for the CDR3: TGCAGTGGCAGCGGGTCCGTCTCCTACACTGAGCAGTTCTTC. The chain employs TRBV20-1 and TRBJ2-1, with D possibly matching TRBD2 (6 bases). The CDR3 is made up of 14 amino acids. CDR1 DFQATT and CDR2 SNEGSKA come from the germline V gene (reference sequence).

This clonotype was detected many times. The J gene is TRBJ1-6, the V gene TRBV6-1; 8 bases map to TRBD1. In germline, CDR1 is MNHNS, CDR2 SASEGT. The length of the CDR3 is 15 residues. V shed 2 bases and J 5 bases; nucleotides not matched to a gene: 2. In DNA form, the CDR3 reads TGTGCCAGCAGTGAACGGACAGGGAATAATTCACCCCTCCACTTT. Its translation is CASSERTGNNSPLHF.

This clonotype was seen many times. The rearrangement links TRBV12-3 or TRBV12-4 to TRBJ2-7; D gene unclear. Trimming took 7 bases from V and 3 from J, leaving 10 bases between them. The CDR3 spans 12 residues. CDR3 bases: TGTGCCAGCAAAGGATCGGGCTACGAGCAGTACTTC. Translation gives CASKGSGYEQYF.

This chain joins TRBV5-6 and TRBJ1-1, with a tentative D call TRBD1 (6 bases). CDR1 SGHDT and CDR2 YYEEEE come from the germline V gene. The V end was cut by 0 bases, the J end by 4 bases, with 13 bases between. There are 15 residues in the CDR3. For the CDR3, the DNA is TGTGCCAGCAGCTTGGGGTGGGGGGCTTTCACTGAAGCTTTCTTT. Protein product: CASSLGWGAFTEAFF.

The sample holds a few counts of this clonotype. This sequence may be a read error, since a much larger clone differs from it by one base. This chain links TRBV20-1 with TRBJ2-1; 7 bases fit TRBD1. The germline CDR1 and CDR2 sequences are DFQATT and SNEGSKA (reference sequence). This CDR3 region has 14 residues. Written as DNA, the CDR3 is TGCAGTGCGGAAAGACAGGGCCCCTACACTGAGCAGTTCTTC. Residues: CSAERQGPYTEQFF.

This clonotype showed up many times. The chain recombines TRBV7-6 with TRBJ2-3; 8 bases are shared with TRBD1. Per the germline V gene, CDR1 is SGHVS and CDR2 is FNYEAQ. This CDR3 contains 14 residues. V lost 5 bases and J lost 6; bases outside the gene matches: 7. This CDR3 reads CASSLGTGGDTQYF. Here the CDR3 DNA reads TGTGCCAGCAGCCTAGGGACAGGTGGGGATACGCAGTATTTT.

This clonotype showed up many times. The CDR3 loop reads CASTRSSGSLETQYF. CDR3 DNA: TGTGCCAGTACTAGGAGTAGCGGGAGTTTAGAGACCCAGTACTTC. The chain carries TRBV19 and TRBJ2-5; 9 bases line up with TRBD2. V lost 7 bases and J lost 4; bases outside the gene matches: 10. This CDR3 spans 15 amino acids. Germline CDR1 is LNHDA and CDR2 is SQIVND (reference sequence).

CDR3 region: CASSARDRASSYEQYF. The CDR3 nucleotides read TGTGCCAGCAGTGCCCGGGACAGGGCCTCTTCCTACGAGCAGTACTTC. This chain joins TRBV7-1 and TRBJ2-7; 9 positions match TRBD1. TRBV7-1 is placed among ORFs of uncertain function. This CDR3 comprises 16 residues. V dropped 6 bases and J dropped 1; count of bases not matched to a gene: 10.

This clonotype was seen repeatedly, ten times or more. The J gene is TRBJ2-3, the V gene TRBV7-3, with 13 nucleotides matching TRBD2. Trimming removed 5 bases from V and 5 bases from J; junction bases left unmatched: 7. CDR1 and CDR2 (germline): SGHTA, FQGTGA. The CDR3 is made up of 16 amino acids. In DNA form, the CDR3 reads TGTGCCAGCAGCCCTGGACTAGCGGGAGCCCTAGATACGCAGTATTTT. As protein: CASSPGLAGALDTQYF.

This clonotype was counted a few times. This sequence joins TRBV12-5 and TRBJ1-1; TRBD1 is a possible D gene (5 bases). The V end was cut by 6 bases, the J end by 0 bases, with 11 bases between. The CDR3 runs to 14 residues. CDR1 and CDR2 from the germline V gene are LGHNT and FRNRAP. CDR3 amino acids: CASGRGGMNTEAFF. The CDR3 coding sequence is TGTGCTAGTGGCCGGGGGGGGATGAACACTGAAGCTTTCTTT.

The chain has TRBV28 and TRBJ1-6, with TRBD1 matching over 7 bases. V was pared by 5 bases and J by 5 bases, with 3 bases of the junction left unmatched. Germline-derived CDR1 and CDR2 are MDHEN and SYDVKM. CDR3 length equals 14 residues. CDR3: CASSPTGDNSPLHF. CDR3 DNA: TGTGCCAGCAGTCCCACAGGGGATAATTCACCCCTCCACTTT.

The count of this clonotype is one. The rearrangement joins TRBV12-3 or TRBV12-4 to TRBJ2-3, with D perhaps matching TRBD2 (5 bases). Trimming stripped 8 bases from V and 2 bases from J, with 17 bases between. The length of the CDR3 is 15 residues. CDR3 bases: TGTGCCAGCGGCGCCCGGGGTTCTGACACAGATACGCAGTATTTT. It codes for CASGARGSDTDTQYF.

CDR3 region: CASNRRQGDQPQHF. In DNA form, the CDR3 reads TGTGCCAGCAATCGGAGGCAGGGCGATCAGCCCCAGCATTTT. The chain couples TRBV27 to TRBJ1-5, with D possibly matching TRBD1 (5 bases). Trimming shortened V by 7 bases and J by 5 bases, and 15 bases separated the two germline ends. The CDR3 length is 14 residues. Germline CDR1 reads MNHEY; CDR2 reads SMNVEV (reference sequence).

This chain joins TRBV7-8 and TRBJ2-1; 7 bases line up with TRBD2. The CDR3 runs 15 residues. V dropped 5 bases and J dropped 1; count of bases not matched to a gene: 5. Germline V gives CDR1 SGHVS, CDR2 FQNEAQ. In DNA form, the CDR3 reads TGTGCCAGCAGCCTCAGCGGGGAGTCCTACAATGAGCAGTTCTTC. Encoded protein: CASSLSGESYNEQFF.

Ten or more counts support this clonotype. V is TRBV30 and J is TRBJ2-3, with D perhaps given as TRBD1 or TRBD2 (5 bases each). Germline lookup yields CDR1 GTSNPN and CDR2 SVGIG (reference sequence). V lost 0 bases and J lost 2, with 15 bases in between. The length of the CDR3 is 16 residues. The CDR3 sequence is CAWSVSGTTFTDTQYF. CDR3 nucleotide sequence: TGTGCCTGGAGTGTCTCCGGGACCACCTTCACAGATACGCAGTATTTT.

This clonotype was counted many times. The chain combines TRBV7-9 with TRBJ1-4, with 7 nucleotides matching TRBD1. V was pared by 8 bases and J by 7 bases, with 7 bases of the junction left unmatched. Looked up from germline, CDR1 is SEHNR and CDR2 is FQNEAQ (reference sequence). The CDR3 runs 13 residues. CDR3: CASSGQASEKLFF. The CDR3 region has the DNA TGTGCCAGCTCCGGACAGGCCTCTGAAAAACTGTTTTTT.

The V gene is TRBV7-6, the J gene TRBJ1-6; unclear D gene. V was cut by 1 base and J by 7 bases, with 11 bases left in between. Germline CDR1 and CDR2: SGHVS and FNYEAQ. The length of the CDR3 is 15 residues. The CDR3 is CASSLGEAGNSPLHF. In DNA, the CDR3 is TGTGCCAGCAGCTTAGGGGAAGCGGGGAATTCACCCCTCCACTTT.

This clonotype was detected ten times or more. V is TRBV12-3 or TRBV12-4 and J is TRBJ1-4; possible D gene TRBD1, 6 bases. The CDR3 contains 13 residues. V was trimmed by 0 bases and J by 7 bases, leaving 6 bases between them. This chain's CDR3 is CASSLAGAEKLFF. Here the CDR3 DNA reads TGTGCCAGCAGTTTAGCGGGGGCTGAAAAACTGTTTTTT.

This clonotype occurred many times. This chain connects TRBV2 to TRBJ2-6; no clear D. The CDR3 sequence is 15 residues long. The V end was cut by 7 bases, the J end by 0 bases, with 10 bases between. Germline V lookup: CDR1 SNHLY, CDR2 FYNNEI. The CDR3: CASIGSHSGANVLTF. Here the CDR3 DNA reads TGTGCCAGCATTGGATCCCACTCTGGGGCCAACGTCCTGACTTTC.

In the case of this clonotype: This may be a read error, as it is one base from a much larger clone. The chain employs TRBV7-8 and TRBJ1-2; D is ambiguous. The CDR3 spans 15 residues. Germline V gives CDR1 SGHVS, CDR2 FQNEAQ. The CDR3 protein is CASSYGDKDGYGYPF. CDR3 sequence (DNA): TGTGCCAGCAGCTACGGCGACAAGGACGGTTATGGCTACCCCTTC.